This TCR beta chain came from a study of Ad26.COV2.S vaccination and SARS-CoV-2 variants. The wider study: Doses of Ad26.COV2.S were injected into muscle once or twice, 56 days apart.

The assay was immunoSEQ multiplex PCR, and TCRdb's table has in-frame clones only and misses some. This table has 440,000 or so clones, roughly 88% appearing once. Sample treatment: 19 received Ad26.COV2.S at low or high dose, single or two shots; roughly five received placebo; per-sample allocation not given. Day 63 following the first vaccine or placebo injection was when the samples were taken. Wuhan-strain SARS-CoV-2 spike was expressed by the Ad26 vector that made up the vaccine. This clonotype was sampled from a person aged 18 to 59 who received the Ad26.COV2.S COVID-19 vaccine or a placebo. Sequences were derived from peripheral blood, sampled in a trial of Ad26.COV2.S vaccine versus placebo.

CDR3 protein: CSAENYEQYF. Here the CDR3 DNA reads TGCAGTGCTGAAAACTACGAGCAGTACTTC. The chain joins TRBV20-1 to TRBJ2-7; D remains unclear. Germline CDR1 DFQATT, CDR2 SNEGSKA (reference sequence). The V gene lost 5 bases and the J gene lost 3 bases, with 5 bases spanning the gap. The CDR3 runs 10 residues.